The source of this TCR beta chain is a study of blood T cell repertoires in COVID-19. The wider study: There were acute and convalescent COVID-19 samples, and they came from the United States, Italy and Spain. PBMCs, B-cell-depleted T cells, or T cells provided the cDNA or gDNA that made up the material.

Trimming stripped 6 bases from V and 5 bases from J, with 14 bases between. CDR1 and CDR2 from the germline V gene are SGHNT and YENEEA. The CDR3 consists of 14 residues. In the original analysis: Researchers report that nucleated cell counts were estimated from reference gene primer amplification. The method was immunoSEQ multiplex PCR; TCRdb's version includes in-frame clones alone and lacks a portion of them. Clone size and the V and J calls come from that table; the DNA yielded D and trimming. The data show around 100,000 clones, around 87% seen once. This rearrangement joins TRBV11-3 to TRBJ2-1; unclear D gene. The sequenced sample consisted of peripheral blood. The TCR originated in a woman aged 25 to 39 with acute or convalescent COVID-19. CDR3 nucleotide sequence: TGTGCCAGCAGTCCTTCCTCGGTAGACAATGAGCAGTTCTTC. It encodes CASSPSSVDNEQFF.